These 29 T cell receptor beta chains share one sample of origin, sequenced in a study of T cells after yellow fever vaccination. Using its own MiXCR run on the 5' RACE reads, TCRdb lists one record per CDR3 protein. The sample lists over 300,000 distinct CDR3 sequences, around 4% occurring once. The source material was PBMCs, sampled on the day of the yellow fever booster vaccination. Source of these receptors: a young man who received the YFV17D yellow fever vaccine.

V is TRBV5-1 and J is TRBJ2-5; no firm D call. There are 14 residues in the CDR3. The V gene lost 1 base and the J gene lost 5 bases, with 12 bases spanning the gap. CDR1 and CDR2 (germline): SGHRS, YFSETQ. CDR3 region: CASSLNSFGETQYF. In nucleotides, the CDR3 is TGCGCCAGCAGCTTGAATAGCTTCGGGGAGACCCAGTACTTC.

This chain connects TRBV20-1 to TRBJ2-7; the match to TRBD2 covers 13 bases. CDR1 and CDR2 (germline): DFQATT, SNEGSKA (reference sequence). The length of the CDR3 is 13 residues. Losses at the gene ends were 6 bases for V and 3 bases for J; bases not matched to a gene: 2. For the CDR3, the DNA is TGCAGTGCAACTAGCGGGGGGGGCTACGAGCAGTACGTC. Translating gives CSATSGGGYEQYV.

There are many counts of this clonotype. The V call is TRBV30, the J call TRBJ2-3, with 9 bases identical to TRBD2. The CDR3 is 13 residues long. J gave up 3 bases and V 8 bases, and 6 bases lay outside the gene matches. CDR1 GTSNPN and CDR2 SVGIG come from the germline V gene (reference sequence). The CDR3, as DNA: TGTGCCGTCGCGGGGGGGCGGACAGATACGCAGTATTTT. This translates into CAVAGGRTDTQYF.

V and J are TRBV5-4 and TRBJ2-7, with D perhaps matching TRBD2 (5 bases). CDR1 and CDR2 (germline): SGHNT, YYREEE (reference sequence). The CDR3 totals 13 residues. Trimming removed 5 bases at V and 0 bases at J, with 9 bases between. CDR3 protein: CASSIRGSYEQYF. CDR3 bases: TGTGCCAGCAGTATCCGGGGCTCCTACGAGCAGTACTTC.

This clonotype was detected ten times or more. V gene TRBV14 combines with J gene TRBJ1-4; a weak D match, TRBD1 (5 bases). V lost 3 bases, J lost 7 bases, and 12 bases lay in between. This CDR3 contains 14 residues. Germline-derived CDR1 and CDR2 are SGHDN and FVKESK. CDR3 region: CASSQDTSREKLFF. The CDR3 coding sequence is TGTGCCAGCAGCCAGGACACATCGCGTGAAAAACTGTTTTTT. Filled out from reference TRBV14 and TRBJ1-4, the complete variable domain reads EAGVTQFPSHSVIEKGQTVTLRCDPISGHDNLYWYRRVMGKEIKFLLHFVKESKQDESGMPNNRFLAERTGGTYSTLKVQPAELEDSGVYFCASSQDTSREKLFFGSGTQLSVL.

This clonotype was found many times. The chain employs TRBV6-2 or TRBV6-3 and TRBJ2-2; D perhaps matches TRBD2 (5 bases). The CDR3 length is 15 residues. The V end was cut by 4 bases, the J end by 6 bases, with 15 bases between. The germline V gene encodes CDR1 MNHEY and CDR2 SVGEGT. CDR3 DNA: TGTGCCAGCAGTTTTCAGAGGGTTTTTGCCGGGGAGCTGTTTTTT. It translates to CASSFQRVFAGELFF.

This clonotype was recorded at least ten times. This rearrangement joins TRBV10-2 to TRBJ2-7, with 9 nucleotides matching TRBD2. The trim removed 6 bases at V and 4 bases at J, leaving 4 bases unmatched. The length of the CDR3 is 13 residues. Per germline, CDR1 WSHSY and CDR2 SAAADI. CDR3 protein: CASRTSGGYEQYF. In DNA form, the CDR3 reads TGCGCCAGCAGGACTAGCGGTGGGTACGAGCAGTACTTC.

This clonotype was counted at least ten times. The chain has TRBV20-1 and TRBJ2-4; D remains unclear. Trimming left V 4 bases short and J 1 base short, with 8 bases between. From germline, CDR1 is DFQATT and CDR2 SNEGSKA (reference sequence). This CDR3 is 13 amino acids long. The CDR3 loop reads CSAIVDAKNIQYF. CDR3 bases: TGCAGTGCTATTGTCGATGCCAAAAACATTCAGTACTTC.

This clonotype was counted a few times. The V call is TRBV5-6, the J call TRBJ2-5; either TRBD1 or TRBD2 may supply D (7 bases each). The V and J ends lost 4 bases and 5 bases respectively, with 21 bases between them. The CDR3 spans 16 residues. Germline CDR1 reads SGHDT; CDR2 reads YYEEEE. DNA of the CDR3: TGTGCCAGCAGCGAGCGACAGGGAGGGGTCCGGGAGACCCAGTACTTC. Its protein is CASSERQGGVRETQYF.

V and J are TRBV20-1 and TRBJ1-6; D unresolved. Trimming cost V 3 bases and J 7 bases, with 10 bases left between them. The CDR3 covers 13 residues. CDR1 is DFQATT and CDR2 is SNEGSKA in the germline V gene (reference sequence). CDR3 sequence reads: CSARLQENSPLHF. DNA of the CDR3: TGCAGTGCTAGGTTGCAGGAGAATTCACCCCTCCACTTT.

This chain connects TRBV11-3 to TRBJ2-3; 14 bases align to TRBD2. Unmatched junction bases numbered 5, after V lost 4 bases and J lost 2 bases. The germline gives CDR1 SGHNT, CDR2 YENEEA. The CDR3 runs to 17 residues. This CDR3 reads CASSSRTSGGFTDTQYF. Here the CDR3 DNA reads TGTGCCAGCAGCTCCCGGACTAGCGGGGGGTTCACAGATACGCAGTATTTT.

This chain links TRBV24-1 with TRBJ2-2, with D possibly TRBD2 on 5 matching bases. The CDR3 is made up of 18 amino acids. V was trimmed by 3 bases and J by 4 bases, leaving 20 bases between them. Germline CDR1 reads KGHDR; CDR2 reads SFDVKD. This chain's CDR3 is CATSDPQDALGSTGELFF. The CDR3 DNA sequence: TGTGCCACCAGTGATCCCCAGGACGCCTTAGGGAGCACCGGGGAGCTGTTTTTT.

The V gene is TRBV5-1, the J gene TRBJ2-1; 8 bases are shared with TRBD1. Germline assignment: CDR1 SGHRS and CDR2 YFSETQ. The length of the CDR3 is 16 residues. V trimming: 3 bases; J trimming: 7 bases; junction bases outside the gene matches: 12. CDR3: CASSSPGTGGGNEQFF. The DNA of the CDR3 is TGCGCCAGCAGCTCCCCGGGGACAGGAGGGGGGAATGAGCAGTTCTTC. Full variable domain (missing parts from reference TRBV5-1 and TRBJ2-1): KAGVTQTPRYLIKTRGQQVTLSCSPISGHRSVSWYQQTPGQGLQFLFEYFSETQRNKGNFPGRFSGRQFSNSRSEMNVSTLELGDSALYLCASSSPGTGGGNEQFFGPGTRLTVL.

The chain links TRBV5-1 to TRBJ2-4; D call uncertain. The CDR3 contains 13 residues. The germline V gene has CDR1 SGHRS and CDR2 YFSETQ. Trimming took 0 bases from V and 6 from J, leaving 7 bases between them. CDR3 nucleotides: TGCGCCAGCAGCTTGGCACTGGTAAACATTCAGTACTTC. Amino acid sequence: CASSLALVNIQYF. Full variable domain (rest looked up from reference TRBV5-1 and TRBJ2-4): KAGVTQTPRYLIKTRGQQVTLSCSPISGHRSVSWYQQTPGQGLQFLFEYFSETQRNKGNFPGRFSGRQFSNSRSEMNVSTLELGDSALYLCASSLALVNIQYFGAGTRLSVL.

The rearrangement links TRBV4-1 to TRBJ2-2; weak D call: TRBD2 (5 bases). Trimming left V 0 bases short and J 7 bases short, with 15 bases between. CDR3 length: 16 amino acids. The germline V gene has CDR1 MGHRA and CDR2 YSYEKL. For the CDR3, the DNA is TGCGCCAGCAGCCAAGACGCGCGGGCCAGAGGCGGGGAGCTGTTTTTT. This translates into CASSQDARARGGELFF.

This clonotype was observed many times. The rearrangement uses TRBV15 and TRBJ1-1, with a possible D match to TRBD1 (5 bases). The V gene's germline CDR1 is LNHNV and CDR2 YYDKDF (reference sequence). The CDR3 spans 16 residues. Trimming shortened V by 0 bases and J by 0 bases, and 11 bases separated the two germline ends. This chain's CDR3 is CATSRDRGGLNTEAFF. In nucleotides, the CDR3 is TGTGCCACCAGCAGAGATCGTGGGGGTCTGAACACTGAAGCTTTCTTT. Drawing the rest from reference TRBV15 and TRBJ1-1, the complete variable domain is DAMVIQNPRYQVTQFGKPVTLSCSQTLNHNVMYWYQQKSSQAPKLLFHYYDKDFNNEADTPDNFQSRRPNTSFCFLDIRSPGLGDTAMYLCATSRDRGGLNTEAFFGQGTRLTVV.

This clonotype has a count of ten or more. This rearrangement joins TRBV19 to TRBJ2-5; the D is unclear. The CDR3 sequence is 13 residues long. Deletions cut 1 base from V and 1 base from J, with 4 bases between. CDR1 is LNHDA, CDR2 SQIVND, per germline (reference sequence). CDR3 nucleotides: TGTGCCAGTAGTATAGGGTTCCAAGAGACCCAGTACTTC. Translation: CASSIGFQETQYF.

Only a few counts were recorded for this clonotype. The V gene is TRBV29-1, the J gene TRBJ2-7; 7 bases match TRBD1. Germline V gene lookup returns CDR1 SQVTM and CDR2 ANQGSEA. The CDR3 is 14 amino acids. The V gene end was trimmed by 6 bases and the J gene end by 4 bases; junction bases not matched to a gene: 12. The CDR3 nucleotides read TGCAGCGTGATCGGGCACGGCAGGGGGTACGAGCAGTACTTC. The encoded protein is CSVIGHGRGYEQYF.

This clonotype came up a few times. The rearrangement joins TRBV12-3 or TRBV12-4 to TRBJ2-2; maybe TRBD1 (6 bases). This CDR3 spans 15 amino acids. V lost 4 bases and J 4 bases, leaving 13 bases between the germline ends. The CDR3 reads CASSSSGTLTGELFF. CDR3 DNA sequence: TGTGCCAGCAGTTCCTCCGGGACACTCACCGGGGAGCTGTTTTTT.

At least ten counts were recorded for this clonotype. CDR3 DNA sequence: TGTGCCAGCAGCTTAGAAGGGGGGCGGAAGACCCAGTACTTC. Protein: CASSLEGGRKTQYF. The chain couples TRBV7-2 to TRBJ2-5; D is tentatively TRBD1 or TRBD2 (6 bases each). V was pared by 1 base and J by 6 bases, with 12 bases between. This CDR3 region has 14 residues. Germline V CDR1 and CDR2: SGHTA, FQGNSA.

Written as DNA, the CDR3 is TGTGCCAGCGCCACGACTACAAACTACGAGCAGTACTTC. It specifies CASATTTNYEQYF. This chain uses TRBV2 with TRBJ2-7; maybe TRBD2 (5 bases). Germline values: CDR1 SNHLY, CDR2 FYNNEI. V lost 8 bases and J 3 bases, leaving 14 bases between the germline ends. CDR3 size: 13 residues.

A few counts support this clonotype. J is TRBJ2-3 and V is TRBV5-4, with TRBD1 matching 8 bases. The trim removed 3 bases at V and 0 bases at J, leaving 9 bases unmatched. Germline CDR1 reads SGHNT; CDR2 reads YYREEE (reference sequence). CDR3 length equals 17 residues. DNA for the CDR3: TGTGCCAGCAGCTCGGGGACAGGAGGAATGAGCACAGATACGCAGTATTTT. It codes for CASSSGTGGMSTDTQYF.

This clonotype was found many times. V gene TRBV6-5 combines with J gene TRBJ1-1, with TRBD1 as a possible D gene (6 bases). Germline V gene sequence: CDR1 MNHEY, CDR2 SVGAGI. CDR3 length: 15 amino acids. V was trimmed by 0 bases and J by 2 bases, leaving 10 bases between them. The CDR3 bases are TGTGCCAGCAGTTACTCGAACAGGGTCAACACTGAAGCTTTCTTT. This gives the protein CASSYSNRVNTEAFF.

This chain uses TRBV29-1 with TRBJ1-1; D is unresolved. Germline CDR1 reads SQVTM; CDR2 reads ANQGSEA. The CDR3 totals 14 residues. The V gene lost 1 base and the J gene lost 8 bases, with 17 bases spanning the gap. The DNA of the CDR3 is TGCAGCGTTGAAGGGCTCCAACCCGGGAACGAAGCTTTCTTT. Protein sequence: CSVEGLQPGNEAFF.

This clonotype was counted many times. The chain is built from TRBV20-1 and TRBJ2-5; possibly TRBD1 or TRBD2 for D (5 bases each). The CDR3 totals 13 residues. V lost 4 bases and J lost 5, with 14 bases in between. Looked up from germline, CDR1 is DFQATT and CDR2 is SNEGSKA (reference sequence). CDR3 DNA sequence: TGCAGTGCTAAGCGCCGGGGCGGGGAGACCCAGTACTTC. It specifies CSAKRRGGETQYF.

This clonotype was found many times. The chain combines TRBV9 with TRBJ2-1; D possibly corresponds to TRBD1 (5 bases). Germline V gene sequence: CDR1 SGDLS, CDR2 YYNGEE. Trimming stripped 0 bases from V and 4 bases from J, with 11 bases between. The CDR3 is 15 amino acids. CDR3 sequence reads: CASSVEIGEYNEQFF. The CDR3 coding sequence is TGTGCCAGCAGCGTAGAGATAGGGGAATACAATGAGCAGTTCTTC.

This clonotype has at least ten counts. V usage is TRBV7-9 and J usage is TRBJ2-1; possibly TRBD2 for D (6 bases). Trimming removed 7 bases from V and 3 bases from J, with 7 bases in between. The CDR3 totals 12 residues. CDR1 SEHNR and CDR2 FQNEAQ come from the germline V gene (reference sequence). Here the CDR3 DNA reads TGTGCCAGCACGGACTACTACAATGAGCAGTTCTTC. This translates into CASTDYYNEQFF.

This clonotype was seen a handful of times. This chain joins TRBV7-3 and TRBJ1-6; D remains ambiguous. V lost 6 bases and J 5 bases, leaving 17 bases between the germline ends. Germline assignment: CDR1 SGHTA and CDR2 FQGTGA. The CDR3 consists of 16 residues. DNA for the CDR3: TGTGCCAGCAGTTACGCTCCGGTCGGCCATAATTCACCCCTCCACTTT. This translates into CASSYAPVGHNSPLHF.

This chain joins TRBV20-1 and TRBJ1-5; D might be TRBD1 (6 bases). Germline V CDR1 and CDR2: DFQATT, SNEGSKA (reference sequence). With 4 bases removed from V and 0 bases from J, the gap between germline ends came to 10 bases. The CDR3 is 14 amino acids. CDR3 nucleotide sequence: TGCAGTGCTATCCAAGGGGGTAGCAATCAGCCCCAGCATTTT. Protein: CSAIQGGSNQPQHF.